These 2 T cell receptor beta chains originate from one sample sequenced in a study of cytomegalovirus exposure and HLA in healthy donors (dated by TCRdb to about 2017). Receptors were amplified or captured by the immunoSEQ multiplex PCR assay. The multiplex PCR relied on a mix of 60 forward primers for TCR Vbeta segments and 13 reverse primers for TCR Jbeta segments. This is the immuneACCESS table as TCRdb keeps it, with only in-frame sequences that have V and J called. A part of the clones is gone; compared with another copy, unresolved V genes explain less than half, and the rest is unexplained. A total of 150,000 to 180,000 clones appear in this sample, roughly 72% of them only once. Approximately 2.1% of the sample belongs to the ten largest clones. Sequencing used PBMCs. These receptors all come from a man aged 25 to 40 in good health and CMV-seronegative.

V gene TRBV5-1 combines with J gene TRBJ2-1; D might be TRBD1 (6 bases). Germline-derived CDR1 and CDR2 are SGHRS and YFSETQ. The V gene lost 3 bases and the J gene lost 4 bases, with 14 bases spanning the gap. The CDR3 runs 15 residues. As DNA, the CDR3 is TGCGCCAGCAGCTCCGTGAGGACAGTTTACAATGAGCAGTTCTTC. Amino acids: CASSSVRTVYNEQFF.

V and J are TRBV7-2 and TRBJ1-2; tentative D call: TRBD1 (6 bases). The germline V and J ends were trimmed by 5 bases and 1 base, with 11 bases remaining between them. Germline CDR1 reads SGHTA; CDR2 reads FQGNSA. CDR3 length equals 14 residues. The CDR3 here is CASSPDRFNYGYTF. For the CDR3, the DNA is TGTGCCAGCAGCCCAGACAGGTTTAACTATGGCTACACCTTC.